These 4 T cell receptor beta chains were all obtained from the same sample, sequenced in a study of blood T cell repertoires in COVID-19. Sequencing was performed with immunoSEQ multiplex PCR; in TCRdb, only in-frame clones are kept and a portion is missing. Among around 50,000 clones listed, 88% were seen once. Sequencing used peripheral blood. Receptors originate from a man aged 45 to 65 with active COVID-19.

This chain links TRBV6-4 with TRBJ1-1, with a weak D call TRBD1 (5 bases). CDR3 length equals 14 residues. From germline, CDR1 is MRHNA and CDR2 SNTAGT. V gave up 0 bases and J gave up 5 bases, with 10 bases separating them. The DNA of the CDR3 is TGTGCCAGCAGTGACTCGCCCGGGGGGACTGAAGCTTTCTTT. Translated, it gives CASSDSPGGTEAFF.

The J gene is TRBJ2-3, the V gene TRBV9, with D maybe TRBD1 (7 bases). CDR1 and CDR2 from the germline V gene are SGDLS and YYNGEE. The CDR3 runs 15 residues. Trimming removed 3 bases at V and 1 base at J, with 12 bases between. The DNA for the CDR3 is TGTGCCAGCAGCGGACAGGGAGGTCGCACAGATACGCAGTATTTT. Protein: CASSGQGGRTDTQYF. Complete variable domain (other parts from reference TRBV9 and TRBJ2-3): DSGVTQTPKHLITATGQRVTLRCSPRSGDLSVYWYQQSLDQGLQFLIQYYNGEERAKGNILERFSAQQFPDLHSELNLSSLELGDSALYFCASSGQGGRTDTQYFGPGTRLTVL.

The V and J genes are TRBV6-6 and TRBJ1-2, with 8 bases lining up with TRBD1. The germline V gene encodes CDR1 MNHNY and CDR2 SVGAGI (reference sequence). The CDR3 covers 14 residues. The J segment lost 7 bases and the V segment lost 5 bases, leaving 9 bases of the junction unmatched. CDR3 residues: CASSERTGLSGYTF. The DNA of the CDR3 is TGTGCCAGCAGTGAGCGGACAGGGTTAAGTGGCTACACCTTC.

V and J are TRBV6-5 and TRBJ1-1; D gene unclear. The CDR3 is 14 amino acids. Germline values: CDR1 MNHEY, CDR2 SVGAGI. Trimming took off 5 bases at V and 5 bases at J, with 15 bases between the two ends. In nucleotides, the CDR3 is TGTGCCAGCAGTCTCGGAGAGCTGAGAACTGAAGCTTTCTTT. Encoded protein: CASSLGELRTEAFF.